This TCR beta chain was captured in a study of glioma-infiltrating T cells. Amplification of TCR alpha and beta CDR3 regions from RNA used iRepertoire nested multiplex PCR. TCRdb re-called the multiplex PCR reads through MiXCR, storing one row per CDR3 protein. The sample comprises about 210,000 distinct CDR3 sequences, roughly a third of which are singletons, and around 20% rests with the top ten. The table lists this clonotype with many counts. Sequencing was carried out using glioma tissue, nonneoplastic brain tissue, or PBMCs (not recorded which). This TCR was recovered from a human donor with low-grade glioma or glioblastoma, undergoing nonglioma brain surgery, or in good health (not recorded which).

As DNA, the CDR3 is TGTGCCAGCAGATCTCCGGGACTAGCGGGAGCAGATACGCAGTATTTT. Its translation is CASRSPGLAGADTQYF. The chain uses TRBV6-1 and TRBJ2-3; 14 bases are shared with TRBD2. The CDR3 has 16 amino acids. Losses at the gene ends were 6 bases for V and 4 bases for J; bases not matched to a gene: 6. The germline gives CDR1 MNHNS, CDR2 SASEGT.